This TCR beta chain was sequenced for a study of monozygotic twins with inflammatory bowel disease. Study findings and constraints: Cells of different T cell subtypes could not be told apart.

The CDR3 consists of 15 residues. Germline CDR1 reads SGHRS; CDR2 reads YFSETQ. Regarding this clonotype: What it binds is unknown.

Researchers generated cDNA in eight separate reactions per sample. The UMIs contained a 6-nucleotide sample barcode. They were added by template switching during cDNA synthesis. Nested amplification of TCRalpha and TCRbeta cDNA involved two PCRs of approximately 16 and 10 cycles. TCRdb re-called the 5' RACE reads and catalogs CDR3 proteins one per entry, DNA excluded. The data include approximately 140,000 distinct CDR3 sequences; the top ten clones carry around 2.5%. The sequenced sample consisted of blood. The rearrangement links TRBV5-1 to TRBJ2-1; the D call from TCRdb, TRBD2, cannot be confirmed without DNA. The sequence was obtained from a human donor with ulcerative colitis or Crohn's disease, or a healthy co-twin of an affected twin (not recorded which). Here the CDR3 reads CASSTGGAYYNEQFF.